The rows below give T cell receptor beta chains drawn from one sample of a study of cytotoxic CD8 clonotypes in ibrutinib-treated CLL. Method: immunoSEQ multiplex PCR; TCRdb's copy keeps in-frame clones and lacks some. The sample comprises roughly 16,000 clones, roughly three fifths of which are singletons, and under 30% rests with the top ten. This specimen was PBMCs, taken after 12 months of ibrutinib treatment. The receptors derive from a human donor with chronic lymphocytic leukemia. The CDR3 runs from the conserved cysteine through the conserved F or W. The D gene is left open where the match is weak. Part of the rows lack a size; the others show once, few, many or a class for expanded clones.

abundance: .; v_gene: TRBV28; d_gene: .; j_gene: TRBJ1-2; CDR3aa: CASRQQGGGYGYTF; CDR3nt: TGTGCCAGCAGGCAACAGGGAGGCGGCTATGGCTACACCTTC
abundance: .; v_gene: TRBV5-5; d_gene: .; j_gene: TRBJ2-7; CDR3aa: CASSLGFVATVYYEQYF; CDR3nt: TGTGCCAGCAGCTTGGGATTCGTGGCGACTGTCTACTACGAGCAGTACTTC
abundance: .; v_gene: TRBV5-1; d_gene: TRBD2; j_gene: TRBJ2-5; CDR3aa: CASSLVLAGPQETQYF; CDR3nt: TGCGCCAGCAGCTTGGTTCTAGCGGGGCCTCAAGAGACCCAGTACTTC
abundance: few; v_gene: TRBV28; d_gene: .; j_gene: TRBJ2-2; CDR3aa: CASSRRDNTGELFF; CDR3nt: TGTGCCAGTTCGAGGCGGGACAACACCGGGGAGCTGTTTTTT
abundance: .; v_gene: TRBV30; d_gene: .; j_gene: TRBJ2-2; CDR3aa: CAWRGGVQAGELFF; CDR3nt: TGTGCCTGGAGGGGCGGGGTACAGGCCGGGGAGCTGTTTTTT
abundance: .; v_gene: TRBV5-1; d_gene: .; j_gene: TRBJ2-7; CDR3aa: CASSHPSSYEQYF; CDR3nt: TGCGCCAGCAGCCACCCTAGCAGTTACGAGCAGTACTTC
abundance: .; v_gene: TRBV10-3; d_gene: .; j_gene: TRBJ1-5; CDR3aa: CAIRPEGGNQPQHF; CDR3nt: TGTGCCATCAGGCCCGAGGGGGGCAATCAGCCCCAGCATTTT
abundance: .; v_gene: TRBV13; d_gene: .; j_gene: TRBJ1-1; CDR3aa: CASSSKGRGTEAFF; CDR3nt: TGTGCCAGCAGCTCGAAGGGGAGGGGGACTGAAGCTTTCTTT
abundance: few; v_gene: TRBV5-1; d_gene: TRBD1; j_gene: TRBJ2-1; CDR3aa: CASTLTGGRDNEQFF; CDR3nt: TGCGCCAGCACTCTCACAGGGGGCCGGGACAATGAGCAGTTCTTC
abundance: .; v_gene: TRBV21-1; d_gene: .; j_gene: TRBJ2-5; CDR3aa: CASSTDRDQRALGTTQYF; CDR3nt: TGTGCCAGCAGCACTGACCGGGACCAAAGGGCACTGGGGACGACCCAGTACTTC
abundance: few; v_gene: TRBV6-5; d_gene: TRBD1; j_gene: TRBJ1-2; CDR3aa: CASSRDRVGYGYTF; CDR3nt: TGTGCCAGCAGCCGGGACAGGGTTGGCTATGGCTACACCTTC
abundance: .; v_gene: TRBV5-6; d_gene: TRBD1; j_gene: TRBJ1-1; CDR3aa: CASSWGQGVAEAFF; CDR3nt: TGTGCCAGCAGCTGGGGACAGGGGGTCGCTGAAGCTTTCTTT
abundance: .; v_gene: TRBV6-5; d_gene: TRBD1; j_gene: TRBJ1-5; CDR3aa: CASSYARGHQPQHF; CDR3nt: TGTGCCAGCAGTTACGCCAGGGGGCATCAGCCCCAGCATTTT
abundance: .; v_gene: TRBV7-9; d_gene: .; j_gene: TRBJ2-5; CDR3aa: CASSFGATPTQYF; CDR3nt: TGTGCCAGCAGCTTCGGCGCCACCCCAACCCAGTACTTC
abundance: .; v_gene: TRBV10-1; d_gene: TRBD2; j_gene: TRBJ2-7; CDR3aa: CASSQGLAGDSYEQYF; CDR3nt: TGCGCCAGCAGTCAAGGACTAGCGGGAGACTCCTACGAGCAGTACTTC
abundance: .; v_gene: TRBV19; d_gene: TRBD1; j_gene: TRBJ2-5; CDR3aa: CASSTSGQGLETQYF; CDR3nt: TGTGCCAGTAGTACCTCGGGACAGGGCTTGGAGACCCAGTACTTC